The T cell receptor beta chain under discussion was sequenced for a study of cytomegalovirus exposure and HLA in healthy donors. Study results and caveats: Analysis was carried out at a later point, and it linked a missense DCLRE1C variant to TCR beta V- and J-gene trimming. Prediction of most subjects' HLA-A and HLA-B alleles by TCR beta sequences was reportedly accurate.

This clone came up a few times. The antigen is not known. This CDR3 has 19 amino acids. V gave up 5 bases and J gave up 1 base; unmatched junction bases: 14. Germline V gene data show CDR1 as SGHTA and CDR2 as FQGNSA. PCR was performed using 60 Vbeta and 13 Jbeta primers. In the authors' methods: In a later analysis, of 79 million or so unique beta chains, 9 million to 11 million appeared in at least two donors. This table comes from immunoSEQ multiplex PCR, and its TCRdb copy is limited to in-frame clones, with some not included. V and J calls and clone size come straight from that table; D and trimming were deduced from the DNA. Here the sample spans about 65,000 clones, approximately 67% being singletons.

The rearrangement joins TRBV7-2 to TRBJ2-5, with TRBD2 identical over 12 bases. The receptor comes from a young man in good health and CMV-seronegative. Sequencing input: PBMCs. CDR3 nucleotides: TGTGCCAGCAGCAGACCCGGGACTAGCGGGTCGTGGTCCCAAGAGACCCAGTACTTC. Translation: CASSRPGTSGSWSQETQYF.